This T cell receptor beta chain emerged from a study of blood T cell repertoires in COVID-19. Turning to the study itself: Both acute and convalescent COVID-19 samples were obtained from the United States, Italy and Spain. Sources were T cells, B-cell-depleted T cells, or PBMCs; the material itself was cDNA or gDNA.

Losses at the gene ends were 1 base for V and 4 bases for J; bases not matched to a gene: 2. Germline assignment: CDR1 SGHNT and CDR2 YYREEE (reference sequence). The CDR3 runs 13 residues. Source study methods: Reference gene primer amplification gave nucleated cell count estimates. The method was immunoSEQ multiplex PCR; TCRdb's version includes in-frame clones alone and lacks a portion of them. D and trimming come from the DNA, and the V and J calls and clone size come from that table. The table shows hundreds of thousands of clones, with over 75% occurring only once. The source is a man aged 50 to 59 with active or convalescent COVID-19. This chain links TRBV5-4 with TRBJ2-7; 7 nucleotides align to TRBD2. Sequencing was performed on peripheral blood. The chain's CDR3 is CASSLIGGYEQYF. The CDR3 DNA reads TGTGCCAGCAGCTTGATCGGGGGGTACGAGCAGTACTTC.